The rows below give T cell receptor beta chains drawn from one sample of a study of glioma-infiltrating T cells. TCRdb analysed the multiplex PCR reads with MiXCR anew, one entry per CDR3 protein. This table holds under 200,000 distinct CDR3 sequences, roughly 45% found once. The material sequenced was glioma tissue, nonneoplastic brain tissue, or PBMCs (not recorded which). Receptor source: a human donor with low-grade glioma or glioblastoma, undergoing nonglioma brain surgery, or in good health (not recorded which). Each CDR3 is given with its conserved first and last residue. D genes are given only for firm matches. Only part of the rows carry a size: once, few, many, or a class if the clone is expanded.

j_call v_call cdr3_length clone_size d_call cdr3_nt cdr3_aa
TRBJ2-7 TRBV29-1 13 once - TGCAGCGTTCAGGGAGGAGCCAACAATGAGCAGTACTTT CSVQGGANNEQYF
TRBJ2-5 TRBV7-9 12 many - TGTGCCAGCAGCCAGTTACGATGGACCCAGTACTTC CASSQLRWTQYF
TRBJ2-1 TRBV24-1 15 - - TGTGCCACCAGTTCCCCAGGCAATTCCTACAATGAGCAGTTCTTC CATSSPGNSYNEQFF
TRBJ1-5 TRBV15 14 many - TGTGCCACCAGCAGAGCCGGGAGCAATCAGCCCCAGCATTTT CATSRAGSNQPQHF
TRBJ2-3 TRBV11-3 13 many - TGTGCCACCAAGGAACACGGCACAGATACGCAGTATTTT CATKEHGTDTQYF
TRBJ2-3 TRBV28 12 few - TGTGCCAGCAGCCCCCTCGGGGGCACGCAGTATTTT CASSPLGGTQYF
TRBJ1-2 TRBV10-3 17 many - TGTGCCATCAGTGAGTCGGTTACAGGCCGCGCTAACTATGGCTACACCTTC CAISESVTGRANYGYTF
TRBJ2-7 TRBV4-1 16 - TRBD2 TGCGCCAGCAGCCAAGATAGATCTAGCGGGAACTACGAGCAGTACTTC CASSQDRSSGNYEQYF
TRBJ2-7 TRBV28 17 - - TGTGCCAGCAATGGGGTGTTAGGGGCGACCGTCTCCTACGAGCAGCACTTC CASNGVLGATVSYEQHF
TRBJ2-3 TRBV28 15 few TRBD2 TGTGCCAGCAGTTTAAGACTAGCGGGAGGTGATAAGCAGTACTTT CASSLRLAGGDKQYF
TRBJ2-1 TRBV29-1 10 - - TGCAGCGTTACAAGGAATGAGCAGTTCTTC CSVTRNEQFF
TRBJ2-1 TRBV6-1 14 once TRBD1 TGTGCCAGCATCCCAGGGACAGGGAGCAATGAGCAGTTCTTC CASIPGTGSNEQFF
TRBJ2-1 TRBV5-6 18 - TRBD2 TGTGCCAGCAGCATAGAACTATCTAGCGGGAGCGCTTACAATGAGCAGTTCTTC CASSIELSSGSAYNEQFF
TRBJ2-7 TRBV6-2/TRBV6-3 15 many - TGTGCCAGCAGTTATCCCCGGGGGGCCTCCTACGAGCAGTACTTC CASSYPRGASYEQYF
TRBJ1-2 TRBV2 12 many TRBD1 TGTGCCAGCAGGAGGACAGGGGATGGCTACACCTTC CASRRTGDGYTF
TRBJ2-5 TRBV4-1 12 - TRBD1 TGCGCCAGCAGCGCAGGGGGAGAGAACCAGTACTTC CASSAGGENQYF
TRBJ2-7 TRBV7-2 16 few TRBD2 TGTGCCAGCAGCTTTACACTAGCGGGAGGTATAGGCGAGCAGTACTTC CASSFTLAGGIGEQYF
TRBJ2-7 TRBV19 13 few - TGTGCCAGTAGTATTAGTGGGTCCTACGAGCAGTACTTC CASSISGSYEQYF
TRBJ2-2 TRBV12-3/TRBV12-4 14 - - TGTGCCAGCAGGAGTGAGAGGGACACCGGGGAGCTGTTTTTT CASRSERDTGELFF
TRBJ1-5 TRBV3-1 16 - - TGTGCCAGCAGCCAAGAATTCGGCCAGGGTAATCAGCCCCAGCATTTT CASSQEFGQGNQPQHF
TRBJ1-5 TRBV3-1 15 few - TGTGCCAGCAGCCAGACCACGTCAGCCGATCAGCCCCAGCATTTT CASSQTTSADQPQHF
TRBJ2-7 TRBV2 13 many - TGTGCCAGCAGTGAGGTCGAGGGCTACGAGCAGTACTTC CASSEVEGYEQYF
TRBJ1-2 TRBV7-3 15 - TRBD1 TGTGCCAGCAGCCCCCAACCTGGACAGGCGGATGGCTACACCTTC CASSPQPGQADGYTF
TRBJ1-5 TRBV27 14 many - TGTGCCAGCAGTTTGCGGGGGTTCAATCAGCCCCAGCATTTT CASSLRGFNQPQHF
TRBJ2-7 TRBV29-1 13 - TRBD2 TGCAGCGTCAGGACTAGCGCCTCATACGAGCAGTACTTC CSVRTSASYEQYF
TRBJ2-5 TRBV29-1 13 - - TGCAGCGTTGAAAAGGGCGGACAAGAGACCCAGTACTTC CSVEKGGQETQYF
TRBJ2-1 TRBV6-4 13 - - TGTGCCAGCAGTGAGGAATCGGGGGATGAGCAGCTCTTC CASSEESGDEQLF
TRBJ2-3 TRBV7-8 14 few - TGTGCCAGCAGCACGCGACAGGTTTCAGATACGCAGTATTTT CASSTRQVSDTQYF
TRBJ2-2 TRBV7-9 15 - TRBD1 TGTTCCAGCAGCCAAGACAGGGATTACACCGGGGAGCTGTTTTTT CSSSQDRDYTGELFF
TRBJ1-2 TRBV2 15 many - TGTGCCAGCAGTCTCTATGGCGCAGGGCACTATGGCTACACCTTC CASSLYGAGHYGYTF
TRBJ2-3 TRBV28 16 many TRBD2 TGTGCCAGCAGTTCACCCCGGGAGGACAGCACAGATACGCAGTATTTT CASSSPREDSTDTQYF
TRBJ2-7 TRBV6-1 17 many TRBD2 TGTGCCAGCAGTCAGCAAAAGGGACTAGCGGGAGTATACGAGCAGTACTTC CASSQQKGLAGVYEQYF
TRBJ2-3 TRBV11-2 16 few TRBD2 TGTGCCAGCAGCCGTGCCGGGACTAGCTTAGCAGATACGCAGTATTTT CASSRAGTSLADTQYF
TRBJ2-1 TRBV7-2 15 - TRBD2 TGTGCCAGCAGCCTATCTAGCGGGAGTCTTAATGAGCAGTTCTTC CASSLSSGSLNEQFF
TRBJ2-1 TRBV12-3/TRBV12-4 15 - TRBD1 TGTGCCAGCAGGCCTAAGGACAGGGCTTACAATGAGCAGTTCTTC CASRPKDRAYNEQFF
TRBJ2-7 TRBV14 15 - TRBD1 TGTGCCAGCAGCCGTACCGGGACAGGGATTTACGAGCAGTACTTC CASSRTGTGIYEQYF
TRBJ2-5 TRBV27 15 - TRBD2 TGTGCCAGCAGTTCTGGAGCGGGATACGAAGAGGCCCAGTACTTC CASSSGAGYEEAQYF
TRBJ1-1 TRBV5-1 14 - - TGCGCCTCAGGCGCGACGGGGTCGAACACTGAAGCTTTCTTT CASGATGSNTEAFF
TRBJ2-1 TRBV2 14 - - TGTGCCAGCAGTAATGAACGGCCCGGGGTAGAGCAGTTCTTC CASSNERPGVEQFF
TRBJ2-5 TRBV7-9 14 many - TGTGCCAGCAGCCCCAGTAGGGACCAAGAGACCCAGTACTTC CASSPSRDQETQYF
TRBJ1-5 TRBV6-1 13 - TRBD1 TGTGCCAGCAGCCGGGACAGGGAAAAGCCCCAGCATTTT CASSRDREKPQHF
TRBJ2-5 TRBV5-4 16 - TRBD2 TGTGCCAGCAGCTCCGAAGCGGGAGGGGCCCAAGAGACCCAGTACTTC CASSSEAGGAQETQYF
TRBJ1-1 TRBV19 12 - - TGTGCCAGTAGGTCTATGAACACTGAAGATTTCTTT CASRSMNTEDFF
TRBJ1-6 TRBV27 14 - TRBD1 TGTGCCAGCAACCCGGGACAGATTAATTCACCCCTCCACTTT CASNPGQINSPLHF
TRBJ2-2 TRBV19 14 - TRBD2 TGTGCCAGTAGTATTAGCGGGAGAACCGGGGAGCTGTTTTTT CASSISGRTGELFF
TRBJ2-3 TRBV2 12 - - TGTGCCAGCGGACCTTACACAGATACGCAGTATTTT CASGPYTDTQYF
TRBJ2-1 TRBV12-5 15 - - TGTGCTAGTGTTCGGGGGTCGTTAGTACCAGATGAGCAGTTCTTC CASVRGSLVPDEQFF
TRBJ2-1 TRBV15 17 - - TGTGCCACCAGCAGCTTAGAGGGCGGATACTCCTACAATGAGCAGTTCTTC CATSSLEGGYSYNEQFF
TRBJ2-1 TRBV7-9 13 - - TGTGCCAGCAGCCGTATGAGGGGCGATGAGCAGTTCTTC CASSRMRGDEQFF
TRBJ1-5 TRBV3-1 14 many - TGTGCCAGCAGCCTAGGGACACCGAATCAGCCCCAGCATTTT CASSLGTPNQPQHF
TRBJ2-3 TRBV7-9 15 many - TGTGCCAGCAGCTCTCCGGGACCCTACACAGATACGCAGTATTTT CASSSPGPYTDTQYF